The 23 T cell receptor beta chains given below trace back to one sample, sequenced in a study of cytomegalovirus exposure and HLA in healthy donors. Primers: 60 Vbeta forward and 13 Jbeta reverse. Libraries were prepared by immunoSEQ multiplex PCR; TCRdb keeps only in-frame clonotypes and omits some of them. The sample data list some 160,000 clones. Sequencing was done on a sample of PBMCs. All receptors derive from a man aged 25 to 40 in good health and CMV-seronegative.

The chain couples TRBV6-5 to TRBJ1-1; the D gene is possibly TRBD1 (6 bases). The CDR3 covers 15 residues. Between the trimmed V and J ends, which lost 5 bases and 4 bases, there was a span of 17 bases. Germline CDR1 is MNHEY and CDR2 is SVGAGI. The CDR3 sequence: CASSHRGGGTTEAFF. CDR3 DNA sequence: TGTGCCAGCAGTCACCGCGGGGGGGGCACCACTGAAGCTTTCTTT.

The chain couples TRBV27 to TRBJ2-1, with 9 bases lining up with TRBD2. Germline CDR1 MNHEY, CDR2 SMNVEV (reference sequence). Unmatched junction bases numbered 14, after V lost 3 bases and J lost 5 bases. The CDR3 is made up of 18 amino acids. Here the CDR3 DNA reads TGTGCCAGCAGTTTCACCGTTTTTACTAGCGGGCCAAACAATGAGCAGTTCTTC. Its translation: CASSFTVFTSGPNNEQFF.

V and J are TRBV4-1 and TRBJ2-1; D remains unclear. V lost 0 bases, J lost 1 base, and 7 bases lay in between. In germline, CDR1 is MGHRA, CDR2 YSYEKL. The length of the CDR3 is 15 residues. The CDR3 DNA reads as TGCGCCAGCAGCCAAGATCCCAGGTCCTACAATGAGCAGTTCTTC. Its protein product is CASSQDPRSYNEQFF.

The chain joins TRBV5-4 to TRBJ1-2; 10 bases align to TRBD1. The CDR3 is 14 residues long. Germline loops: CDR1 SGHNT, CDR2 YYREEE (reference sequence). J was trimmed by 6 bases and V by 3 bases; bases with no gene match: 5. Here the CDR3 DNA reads TGTGCCAGCAGCTCCGCCGGGACAGGGGATGGCTACACCTTC. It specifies CASSSAGTGDGYTF.

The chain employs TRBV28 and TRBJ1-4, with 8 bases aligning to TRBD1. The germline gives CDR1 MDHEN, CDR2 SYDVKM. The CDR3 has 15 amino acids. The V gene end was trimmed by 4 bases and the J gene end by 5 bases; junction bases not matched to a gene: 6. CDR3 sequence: CASSSGDRPNEKLFF. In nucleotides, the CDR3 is TGTGCCAGCAGTTCAGGGGACAGGCCCAATGAAAAACTGTTTTTT.

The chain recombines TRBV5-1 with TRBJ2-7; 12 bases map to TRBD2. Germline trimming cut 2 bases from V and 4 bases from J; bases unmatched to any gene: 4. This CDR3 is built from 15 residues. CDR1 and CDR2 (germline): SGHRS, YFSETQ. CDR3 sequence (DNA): TGCGCCAGCAGCTTTCGACTAGCGGGGGATTACGAGCAGTACTTC. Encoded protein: CASSFRLAGDYEQYF.

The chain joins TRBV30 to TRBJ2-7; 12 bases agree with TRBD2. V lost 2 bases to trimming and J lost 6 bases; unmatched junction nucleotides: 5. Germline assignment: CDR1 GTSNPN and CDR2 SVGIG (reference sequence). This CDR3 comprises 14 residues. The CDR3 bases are TGTGCCTGGAGTTTACTAGCGGGAGGATCCGAGCAGTACTTC. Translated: CAWSLLAGGSEQYF.

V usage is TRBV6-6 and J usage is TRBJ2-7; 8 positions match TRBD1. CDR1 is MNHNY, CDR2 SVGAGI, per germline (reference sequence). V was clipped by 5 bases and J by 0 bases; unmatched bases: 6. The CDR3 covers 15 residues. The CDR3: CASSTRGHSSYEQYF. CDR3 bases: TGTGCCAGCAGTACCAGGGGGCATTCCTCCTACGAGCAGTACTTC.

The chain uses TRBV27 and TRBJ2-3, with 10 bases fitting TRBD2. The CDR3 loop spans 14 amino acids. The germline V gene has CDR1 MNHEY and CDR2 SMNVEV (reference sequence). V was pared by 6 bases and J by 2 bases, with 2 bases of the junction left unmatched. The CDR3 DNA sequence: TGTGCCAGCAGGGGACTAGCGTTCACAGATACGCAGTATTTT. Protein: CASRGLAFTDTQYF.

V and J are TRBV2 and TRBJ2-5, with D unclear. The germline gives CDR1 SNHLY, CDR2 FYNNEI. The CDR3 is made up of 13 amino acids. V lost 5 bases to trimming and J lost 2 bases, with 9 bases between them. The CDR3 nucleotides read TGTGCCAGCAGTACCGACTCACAAGAGACCCAGTACTTC. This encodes CASSTDSQETQYF.

The CDR3 loop reads CASSYYDRGGTEAFF. The CDR3 region has the DNA TGTGCCAGCAGTTACTATGACAGGGGAGGCACTGAAGCTTTCTTT. The genes are TRBV6-5 and TRBJ1-1; 8 bases line up with TRBD1. CDR1 MNHEY and CDR2 SVGAGI come from the germline V gene. There are 15 residues in the CDR3. V shed 1 base and J 4 bases; nucleotides not matched to a gene: 5.

CDR3 in DNA: TGTGCCAGCAGCCGTAATAGCGGGGGCCAGGAGACCCAGTACTTC. Translating it yields CASSRNSGGQETQYF. V and J are TRBV27 and TRBJ2-5; 9 bases are shared with TRBD2. The CDR3 contains 15 residues. The V and J ends lost 6 bases and 5 bases, in that order; junction bases with no gene match: 10. From germline, CDR1 is MNHEY and CDR2 SMNVEV (reference sequence).

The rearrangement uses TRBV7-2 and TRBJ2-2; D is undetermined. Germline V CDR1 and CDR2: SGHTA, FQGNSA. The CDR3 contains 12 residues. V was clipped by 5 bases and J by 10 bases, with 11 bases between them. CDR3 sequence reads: CASSLGWAELFF. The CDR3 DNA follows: TGTGCCAGCAGCCTCGGATGGGCGGAGCTGTTTTTT.

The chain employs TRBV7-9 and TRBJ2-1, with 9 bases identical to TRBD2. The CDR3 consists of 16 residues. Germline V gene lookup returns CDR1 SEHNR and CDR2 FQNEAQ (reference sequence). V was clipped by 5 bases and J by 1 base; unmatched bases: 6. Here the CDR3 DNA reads TGTGCCAGCAGCCTCTACCTAGCGGGATCCTACAATGAGCAGTTCTTC. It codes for CASSLYLAGSYNEQFF.

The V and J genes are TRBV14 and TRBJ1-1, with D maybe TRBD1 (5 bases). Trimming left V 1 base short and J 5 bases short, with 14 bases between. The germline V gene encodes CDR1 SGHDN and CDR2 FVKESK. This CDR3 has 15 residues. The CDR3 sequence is CASSQVGGGGTEAFF. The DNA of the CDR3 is TGTGCCAGCAGCCAAGTTGGGGGGGGAGGTACTGAAGCTTTCTTT.

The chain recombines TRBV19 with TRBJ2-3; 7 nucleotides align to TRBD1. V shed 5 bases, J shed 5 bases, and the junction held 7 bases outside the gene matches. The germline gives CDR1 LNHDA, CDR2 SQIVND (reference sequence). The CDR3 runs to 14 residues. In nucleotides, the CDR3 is TGTGCCAGTAGTTTGACAGGGTTCGAAGATACGCAGTATTTT. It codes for CASSLTGFEDTQYF.

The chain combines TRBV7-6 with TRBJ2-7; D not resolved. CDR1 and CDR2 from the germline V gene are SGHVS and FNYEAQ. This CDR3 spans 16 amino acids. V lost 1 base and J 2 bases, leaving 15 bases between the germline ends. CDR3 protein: CASSLGGGTVPYEQYF. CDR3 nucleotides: TGTGCCAGCAGCTTAGGAGGCGGCACGGTTCCCTACGAGCAGTACTTC.

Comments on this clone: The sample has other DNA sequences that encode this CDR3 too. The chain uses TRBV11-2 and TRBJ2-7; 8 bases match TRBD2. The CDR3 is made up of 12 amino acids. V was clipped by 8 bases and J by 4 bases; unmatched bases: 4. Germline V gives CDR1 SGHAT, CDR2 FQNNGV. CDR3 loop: CASASGSYEQYF. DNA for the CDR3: TGTGCCAGCGCCAGCGGGAGTTACGAGCAGTACTTC.

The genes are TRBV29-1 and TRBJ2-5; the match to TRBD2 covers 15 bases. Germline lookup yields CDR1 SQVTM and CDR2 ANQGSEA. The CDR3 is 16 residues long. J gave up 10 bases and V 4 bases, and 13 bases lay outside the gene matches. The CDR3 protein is CSVGNRPGLAGGDQYF. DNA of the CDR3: TGCAGCGTTGGAAATCGTCCGGGACTAGCGGGAGGTGACCAGTACTTC.

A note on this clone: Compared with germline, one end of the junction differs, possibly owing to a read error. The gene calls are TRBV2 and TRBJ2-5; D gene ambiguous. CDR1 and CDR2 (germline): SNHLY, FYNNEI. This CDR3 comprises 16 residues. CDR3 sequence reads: CVSRRATIYKEETQYF. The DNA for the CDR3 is TGTGTCAGCAGAAGAGCGACGATCTATAAAGAGGAGACCCAGTACTTC.

Here the CDR3 DNA reads TGTGCCAGCAGCTCGGGACTAGCGGGCTACAATGAGCAGTTCTTC. Its translation is CASSSGLAGYNEQFF. This rearrangement joins TRBV5-6 to TRBJ2-1; TRBD2 aligns across 12 bases. The germline V gene has CDR1 SGHDT and CDR2 YYEEEE. This CDR3 contains 15 residues. V lost 3 bases and J lost 3; bases outside the gene matches: 1.

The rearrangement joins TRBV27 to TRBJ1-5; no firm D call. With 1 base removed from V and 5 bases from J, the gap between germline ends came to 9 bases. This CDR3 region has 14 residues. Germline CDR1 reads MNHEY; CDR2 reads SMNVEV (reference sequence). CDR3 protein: CASSLWADDQPQHF. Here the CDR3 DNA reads TGTGCCAGCAGTTTATGGGCAGACGATCAGCCCCAGCATTTT.

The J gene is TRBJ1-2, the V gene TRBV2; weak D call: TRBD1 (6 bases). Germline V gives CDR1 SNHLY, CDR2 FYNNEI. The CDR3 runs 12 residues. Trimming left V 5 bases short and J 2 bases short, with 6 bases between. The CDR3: CASSRGNYGYTF. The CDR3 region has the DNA TGTGCCAGCAGTAGGGGGAACTATGGCTACACCTTC.